This passage covers 16 T cell receptor beta chains from one sample sequenced in a study of cytotoxic CD8 clonotypes in ibrutinib-treated CLL. Clones were sequenced by immunoSEQ multiplex PCR, and TCRdb holds only the in-frame ones, with some missing. Among under 300,000 clones, around 69% were seen once, and the ten largest hold 5.6%. The specimen comprised PBMCs, sampled at disease progression, from a patient treated with ibrutinib. These receptors came from a human donor with chronic lymphocytic leukemia.

V and J are TRBV10-2 and TRBJ2-3, with 7 bases that match TRBD1. CDR1 and CDR2 from the germline V gene are WSHSY and SAAADI. This CDR3 is built from 15 residues. The V gene end was trimmed by 6 bases and the J gene end by 0 bases; junction bases not matched to a gene: 6. In DNA, the CDR3 is TGCGCCAGCAGCTCCCGGGACAGTAGCACAGATACGCAGTATTTT. This translates into CASSSRDSSTDTQYF.

The chain joins TRBV27 to TRBJ1-1; 11 bases match TRBD1. The V gene's germline CDR1 is MNHEY and CDR2 SMNVEV (reference sequence). The junction had 8 bases not matched to a gene; V was cut back by 3 bases and J by 2 bases. The CDR3 sequence is 17 residues long. CDR3 residues: CASSFRTGGVINTEAFF. The DNA of the CDR3 is TGTGCCAGCAGTTTTCGGACAGGGGGCGTAATTAACACTGAAGCTTTCTTT.

In this sample, this clone turned up once. CDR3 DNA sequence: TGTGCCAGCAGCCCGGACGAGTCGAACACCGGGGAGCTGTTTTTT. Its translation: CASSPDESNTGELFF. J is TRBJ2-2 and V is TRBV7-3; D call uncertain. The CDR3 sequence is 15 residues long. Trimming shortened V by 5 bases and J by 0 bases, and 10 bases separated the two germline ends. Germline values: CDR1 SGHTA, CDR2 FQGTGA.

The chain has TRBV7-7 and TRBJ2-5, with TRBD1 identical over 7 bases. J gave up 4 bases and V 8 bases, and 7 bases lay outside the gene matches. The CDR3 runs 13 residues. Germline assignment: CDR1 SSHAT and CDR2 FNYEAQ (reference sequence). The CDR3 loop is CASAQGLLETQYF. The CDR3 DNA is TGTGCCAGCGCACAGGGGTTGTTAGAGACCCAGTACTTC.

The CDR3 spells CASSPRGLVAGELFF. In nucleotides, the CDR3 is TGTGCCAGCAGCCCTAGGGGGCTGGTGGCCGGGGAGCTGTTTTTT. This rearrangement joins TRBV7-6 to TRBJ2-2; 7 bases map to TRBD1. Germline values: CDR1 SGHVS, CDR2 FNYEAQ. V was clipped by 5 bases and J by 6 bases; unmatched bases: 9. The CDR3 is 15 amino acids.

The chain couples TRBV7-2 to TRBJ2-7; TRBD2 agrees at 7 bases. This CDR3 has 13 amino acids. Germline V CDR1 and CDR2: SGHTA, FQGNSA. V trimming: 11 bases; J trimming: 4 bases; junction bases outside the gene matches: 11. The CDR3 here is CASAGVGRYEQYF. CDR3 nucleotide sequence: TGTGCCTCCGCGGGAGTTGGCCGGTACGAGCAGTACTTC.

The rearrangement uses TRBV7-9 and TRBJ2-5, with TRBD1 as a possible D gene (5 bases). Germline values: CDR1 SEHNR, CDR2 FQNEAQ (reference sequence). The V end lost 0 bases, the J end lost 5 bases, and 7 bases lay between the germline ends. The CDR3 consists of 13 residues. The CDR3 DNA reads as TGTGCCAGCAGCTTAGCTAGGGGTGAGACCCAGTACTTC. It encodes CASSLARGETQYF.

The table lists this clone with a few counts. CDR3 sequence (DNA): TGCGCCAGCAGCGGACTAGCGGGAGACGGCGAGCAGTACTTC. Amino acids: CASSGLAGDGEQYF. V gene TRBV5-1 combines with J gene TRBJ2-7, with TRBD2 matching over 13 bases. Germline trimming cut 4 bases from V and 6 bases from J; bases unmatched to any gene: 4. This CDR3 region has 14 residues. Germline V CDR1 and CDR2: SGHRS, YFSETQ.

This chain joins TRBV6-5 and TRBJ1-5, with 7 bases matching TRBD1. The junction had 8 bases not matched to a gene; V was cut back by 6 bases and J by 6 bases. This CDR3 has 14 residues. In germline, CDR1 is MNHEY, CDR2 SVGAGI. CDR3 coding DNA: TGTGCCAGCAGACTACAGGGGACCGGTCAGCCCCAGCATTTT. It yields the protein CASRLQGTGQPQHF.

This clone came up a few times. The V gene is TRBV2, the J gene TRBJ1-1; D unresolved. Per the germline V gene, CDR1 is SNHLY and CDR2 is FYNNEI. The CDR3 contains 11 residues. The chain's CDR3 is CAQPRVSEAFF. CDR3 DNA: TGTGCTCAGCCAAGGGTATCCGAAGCTTTCTTT.

The V gene is TRBV25-1, the J gene TRBJ2-1, with 7 bases identical to TRBD2. The CDR3 totals 16 residues. V was pared by 8 bases and J by 12 bases, with 22 bases of the junction left unmatched. CDR1 and CDR2 (germline): MGHDK, SYGVNS. The DNA for the CDR3 is TGTGCCAGCCAGGACCGGGACTGGCGGGAGTCCTTTGGGCAGTTCTTC. It encodes CASQDRDWRESFGQFF.

The rearrangement uses TRBV18 and TRBJ2-6; either TRBD1 or TRBD2 may supply D (5 bases each). The CDR3 covers 15 residues. The germline CDR1 and CDR2 sequences are KGHSH and LQKENI. V was shortened by 3 bases and J by 12 bases, with 18 bases between the two germline ends. The CDR3 is CASSPRQTFEGVLTF. The CDR3, as DNA: TGTGCCAGCTCACCCAGACAGACCTTCGAGGGCGTCCTGACTTTC.

The V and J genes are TRBV5-1 and TRBJ1-1, with 8 nucleotides matching TRBD1. The V gene end was trimmed by 4 bases and the J gene end by 6 bases; junction bases not matched to a gene: 17. The CDR3 length is 17 residues. Germline assignment: CDR1 SGHRS and CDR2 YFSETQ. CDR3 loop: CASSSGQGLYGSAEAFF. The CDR3 DNA reads as TGCGCCAGCAGCAGCGGACAGGGCCTCTACGGGAGCGCTGAAGCTTTCTTT.

The V and J genes are TRBV9 and TRBJ2-7; tentative D call: TRBD1 (5 bases). Trimming cost V 4 bases and J 0 bases, with 14 bases left between them. The length of the CDR3 is 15 residues. Germline V gives CDR1 SGDLS, CDR2 YYNGEE. The CDR3 reads CASSFETGPSYEQYF. The DNA of the CDR3 is TGTGCCAGCAGCTTTGAAACAGGACCCTCCTACGAGCAGTACTTC.

The J gene is TRBJ2-2, the V gene TRBV27; no firm D call. Trimming left V 2 bases short and J 7 bases short, with 11 bases between. The germline V gene has CDR1 MNHEY and CDR2 SMNVEV (reference sequence). The CDR3 consists of 14 residues. The CDR3 reads CASSLVGLGGELFF. The CDR3 region has the DNA TGTGCCAGCAGTTTAGTAGGGCTGGGCGGGGAGCTGTTTTTT.

The chain joins TRBV5-1 to TRBJ2-3, with a possible D match to TRBD2 (6 bases). Germline V gives CDR1 SGHRS, CDR2 YFSETQ. Trimming cost V 4 bases and J 0 bases, with 15 bases left between them. The length of the CDR3 is 16 residues. The CDR3 loop is CASSRSGLSSTDTQYF. CDR3 in DNA: TGCGCCAGCAGCCGTTCGGGACTTTCTAGCACAGATACGCAGTATTTT. The full variable domain, completed using reference TRBV5-1 and TRBJ2-3, is KAGVTQTPRYLIKTRGQQVTLSCSPISGHRSVSWYQQTPGQGLQFLFEYFSETQRNKGNFPGRFSGRQFSNSRSEMNVSTLELGDSALYLCASSRSGLSSTDTQYFGPGTRLTVL.